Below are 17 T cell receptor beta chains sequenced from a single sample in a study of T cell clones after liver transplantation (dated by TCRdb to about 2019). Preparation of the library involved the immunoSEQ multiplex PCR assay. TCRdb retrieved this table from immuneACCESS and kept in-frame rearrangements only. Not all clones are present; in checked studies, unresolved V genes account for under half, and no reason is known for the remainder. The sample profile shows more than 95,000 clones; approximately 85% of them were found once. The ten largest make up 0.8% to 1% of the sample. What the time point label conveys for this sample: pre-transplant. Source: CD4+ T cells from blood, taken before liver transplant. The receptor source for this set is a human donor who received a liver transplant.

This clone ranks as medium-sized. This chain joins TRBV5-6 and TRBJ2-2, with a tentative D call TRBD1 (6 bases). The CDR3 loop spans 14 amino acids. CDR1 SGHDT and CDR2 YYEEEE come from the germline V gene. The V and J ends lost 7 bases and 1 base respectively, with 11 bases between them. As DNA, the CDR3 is TGTGCCAGCCGCTCGACAGGGAACACCGGGGAGCTGTTTTTT. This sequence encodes CASRSTGNTGELFF.

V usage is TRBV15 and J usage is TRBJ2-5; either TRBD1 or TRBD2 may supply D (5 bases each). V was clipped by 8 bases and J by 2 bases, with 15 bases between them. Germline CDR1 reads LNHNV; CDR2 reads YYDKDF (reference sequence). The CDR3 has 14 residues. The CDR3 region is CATGTRRGQETQYF. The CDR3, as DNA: TGTGCCACCGGGACGCGACGAGGGCAAGAGACCCAGTACTTC.

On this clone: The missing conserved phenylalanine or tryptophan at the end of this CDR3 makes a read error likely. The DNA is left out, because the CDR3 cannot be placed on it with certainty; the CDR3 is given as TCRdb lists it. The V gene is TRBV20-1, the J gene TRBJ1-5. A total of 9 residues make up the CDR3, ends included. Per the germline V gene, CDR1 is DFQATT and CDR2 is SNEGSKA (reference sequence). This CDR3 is CSARLRGPC.

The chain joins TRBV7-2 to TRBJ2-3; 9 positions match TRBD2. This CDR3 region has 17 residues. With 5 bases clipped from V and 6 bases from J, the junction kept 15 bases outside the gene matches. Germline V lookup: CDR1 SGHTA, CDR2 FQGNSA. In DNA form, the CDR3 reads TGTGCCAGCAGCCGTGGCCCGAGCGGGGGGCCCAGGGATACGCAGTATTTT. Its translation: CASSRGPSGGPRDTQYF.

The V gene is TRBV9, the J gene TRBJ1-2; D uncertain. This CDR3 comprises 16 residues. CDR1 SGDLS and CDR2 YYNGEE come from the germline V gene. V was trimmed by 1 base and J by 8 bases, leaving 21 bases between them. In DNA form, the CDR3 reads TGTGCCAGCAGCGTACAGTCGGAACCGAACCGTCGGGGCTACACCTTC. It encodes CASSVQSEPNRRGYTF.

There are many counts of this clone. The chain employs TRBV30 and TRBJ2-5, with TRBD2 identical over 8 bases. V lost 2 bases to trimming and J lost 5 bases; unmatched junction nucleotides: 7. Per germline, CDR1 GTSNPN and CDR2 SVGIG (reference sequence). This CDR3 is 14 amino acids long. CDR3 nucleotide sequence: TGTGCCTGGAGTACGGGAGGGCCGGGGGAGACCCAGTACTTC. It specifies CAWSTGGPGETQYF.

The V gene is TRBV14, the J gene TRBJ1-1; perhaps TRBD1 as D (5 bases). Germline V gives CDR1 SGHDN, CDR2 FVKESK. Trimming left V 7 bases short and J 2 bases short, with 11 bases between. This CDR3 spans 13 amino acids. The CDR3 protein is CASTNGQNTEAFF. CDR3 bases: TGTGCCAGCACCAACGGACAAAACACTGAAGCTTTCTTT.

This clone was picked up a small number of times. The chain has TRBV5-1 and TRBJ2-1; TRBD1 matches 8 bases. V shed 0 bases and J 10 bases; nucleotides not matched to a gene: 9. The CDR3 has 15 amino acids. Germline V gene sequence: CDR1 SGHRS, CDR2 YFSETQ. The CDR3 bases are TGCGCCAGCAGCTTGGATGGACAGGGATGGGGAGAGCAGTTCTTC. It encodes CASSLDGQGWGEQFF.

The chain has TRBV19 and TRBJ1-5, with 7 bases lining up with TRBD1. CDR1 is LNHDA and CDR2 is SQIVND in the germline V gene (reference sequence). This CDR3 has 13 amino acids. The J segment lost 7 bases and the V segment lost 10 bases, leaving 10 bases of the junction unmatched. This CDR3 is CAMSTGVRQPQHF. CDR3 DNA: TGTGCCATGAGTACAGGGGTAAGGCAGCCCCAGCATTTT.

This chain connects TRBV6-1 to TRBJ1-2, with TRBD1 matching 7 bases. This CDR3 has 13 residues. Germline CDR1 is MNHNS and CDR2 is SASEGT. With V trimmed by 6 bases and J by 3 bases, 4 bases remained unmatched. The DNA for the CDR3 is TGTGCCAGCAGCTCCGGACAGGACTATGGCTACACCTTC. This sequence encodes CASSSGQDYGYTF.

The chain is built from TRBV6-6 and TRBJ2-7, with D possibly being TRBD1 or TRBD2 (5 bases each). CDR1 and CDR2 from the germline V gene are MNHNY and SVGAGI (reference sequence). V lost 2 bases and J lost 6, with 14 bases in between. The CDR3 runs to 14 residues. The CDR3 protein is CASSYLNLGGEQYF. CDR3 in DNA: TGTGCCAGCAGTTACCTGAACCTTGGGGGCGAGCAGTACTTC.

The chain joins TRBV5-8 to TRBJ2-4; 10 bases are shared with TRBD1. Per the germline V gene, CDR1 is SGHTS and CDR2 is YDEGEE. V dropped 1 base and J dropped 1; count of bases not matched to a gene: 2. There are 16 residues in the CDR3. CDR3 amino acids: CASSLWGQGAKNIQYF. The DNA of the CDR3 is TGTGCCAGCAGCTTGTGGGGACAGGGGGCCAAAAACATTCAGTACTTC.

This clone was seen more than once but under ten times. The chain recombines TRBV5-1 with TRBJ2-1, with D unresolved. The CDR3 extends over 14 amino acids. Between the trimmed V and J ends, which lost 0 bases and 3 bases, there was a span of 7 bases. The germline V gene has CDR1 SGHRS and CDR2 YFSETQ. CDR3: CASSLGQNYNEQFF. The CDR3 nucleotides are TGCGCCAGCAGCTTGGGCCAGAACTACAATGAGCAGTTCTTC.

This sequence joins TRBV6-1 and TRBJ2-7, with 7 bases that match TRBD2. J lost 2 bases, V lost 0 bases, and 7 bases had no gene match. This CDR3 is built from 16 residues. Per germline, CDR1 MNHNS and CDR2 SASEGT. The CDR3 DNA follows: TGTGCCAGCAGTGAAGCGGGAGGGACCGAAACCTACGAGCAGTACTTC. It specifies CASSEAGGTETYEQYF.

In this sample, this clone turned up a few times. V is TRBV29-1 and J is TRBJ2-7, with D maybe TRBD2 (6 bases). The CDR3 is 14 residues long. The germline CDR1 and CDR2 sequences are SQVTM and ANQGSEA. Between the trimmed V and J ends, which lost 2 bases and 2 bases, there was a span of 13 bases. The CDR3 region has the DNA TGCAGCGTTGAAATGGCGGGGAGCCCCTACGAGCAGTACTTC. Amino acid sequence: CSVEMAGSPYEQYF.

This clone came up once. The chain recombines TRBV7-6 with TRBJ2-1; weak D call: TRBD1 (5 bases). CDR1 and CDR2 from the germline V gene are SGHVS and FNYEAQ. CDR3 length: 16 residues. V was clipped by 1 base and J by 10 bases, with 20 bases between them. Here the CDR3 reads CASSLDGAVRNSEQFF. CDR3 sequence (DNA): TGTGCCAGCAGCTTAGATGGGGCGGTACGCAACTCGGAGCAGTTCTTC.

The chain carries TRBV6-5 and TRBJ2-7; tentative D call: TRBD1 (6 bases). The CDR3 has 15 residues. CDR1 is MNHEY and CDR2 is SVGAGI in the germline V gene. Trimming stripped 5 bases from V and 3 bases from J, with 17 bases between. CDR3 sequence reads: CASSPYKTGGYEQYF. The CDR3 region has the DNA TGTGCCAGCAGTCCTTATAAGACAGGCGGCTACGAGCAGTACTTC.